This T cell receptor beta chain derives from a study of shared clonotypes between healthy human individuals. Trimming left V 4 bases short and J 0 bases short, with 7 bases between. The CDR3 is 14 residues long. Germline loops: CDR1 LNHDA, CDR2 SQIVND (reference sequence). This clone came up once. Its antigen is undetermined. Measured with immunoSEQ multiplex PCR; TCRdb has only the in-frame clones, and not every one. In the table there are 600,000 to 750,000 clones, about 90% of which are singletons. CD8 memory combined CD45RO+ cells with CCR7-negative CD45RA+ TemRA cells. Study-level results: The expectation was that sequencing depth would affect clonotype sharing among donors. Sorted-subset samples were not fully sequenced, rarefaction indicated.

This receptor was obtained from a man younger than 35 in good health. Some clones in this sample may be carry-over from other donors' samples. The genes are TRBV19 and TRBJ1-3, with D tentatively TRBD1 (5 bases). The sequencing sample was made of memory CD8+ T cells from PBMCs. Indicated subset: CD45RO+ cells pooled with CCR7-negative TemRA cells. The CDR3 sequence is CASSRDSSGNTIYF. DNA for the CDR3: TGTGCCAGTAGTAGAGACAGCTCTGGAAACACCATATATTTT.